This TCR beta chain was documented in a study of blood T cell repertoires in COVID-19. Study information: The analysed material was cDNA or gDNA that came from T cells, B-cell-depleted T cells, or PBMCs.

V gave up 7 bases and J gave up 1 base, with 14 bases separating them. CDR1 is SGHRS, CDR2 YFSETQ, per germline. This CDR3 is 15 amino acids long. Original methodology: The authors estimated nucleated cell counts from reference gene primer amplification. Clones were read by immunoSEQ multiplex PCR, and TCRdb kept only the in-frame ones, dropping some. V and J calls and clone size are those listed in that table; D and trimming were worked out from the DNA. The sample includes 150,000 or so clones, about four fifths of them seen just once. This receptor was taken from a human donor with acute or convalescent COVID-19. The donor label of this sample is uncertain. This rearrangement joins TRBV5-1 to TRBJ2-2; unclear D gene. Sequencing was performed on peripheral blood. CDR3 sequence reads: CASAPAERNTGELFF. The CDR3 DNA reads TGCGCCAGCGCCCCTGCCGAGCGGAACACCGGGGAGCTGTTTTTT.